This TCR beta chain was obtained from a study of radiation and T cells in renal cell carcinoma. Trimming stripped 0 bases from V and 6 bases from J, with 15 bases between. Per germline, CDR1 SGDLS and CDR2 YYNGEE. CDR3 length: 15 amino acids. Study outcomes and limitations: Without pretreatment biopsies, baseline tumor clonotype presence was undetermined. Top tumor clonotypes rose in blood 2 weeks post-radiation, then contracted.

Time point indicated: blood 2 weeks post-SBRT. Treatment here: 15 Gy SBRT to primary tumor, nephrectomy 4 weeks later. Radiation-treated patients gave blood at baseline, week 2 and week 4. The patient's renal cell carcinoma had clear cell pathology. With respect to this clone: Its antigen is still unknown.

Sequencing used immunoSEQ multiplex PCR; TCRdb keeps in-frame clones, though not all of them. The sample lists 100,000 to 150,000 clones, about four fifths occurring once. The chain links TRBV9 to TRBJ1-1, with D tentatively TRBD1 (5 bases). The sequencing used blood, collected from a patient whose treatment included radiotherapy and nephrectomy. The source is a man aged 50 to 60 with renal cell carcinoma. The CDR3 nucleotides read TGTGCCAGCAGCGTAGGTTTGGGGACGGGCGCTGAAGCTTTCTTT. Its translation is CASSVGLGTGAEAFF.